Each of the 17 T cell receptor beta chains below was sequenced from the same sample in a study of cytomegalovirus exposure and HLA in healthy donors. Amplification used 60 Vbeta primers and 13 Jbeta primers. Produced via immunoSEQ multiplex PCR; TCRdb's table is partial and in-frame only. In all, the sample yields about 140,000 clones. Source material: PBMCs. These receptors were taken from a man aged 35 to 55 in good health and CMV-seronegative.

The chain has TRBV11-3 and TRBJ1-1, with D unclear. The germline V gene has CDR1 SGHNT and CDR2 YENEEA. The V end was cut by 2 bases, the J end by 3 bases, with 7 bases between. This CDR3 spans 13 amino acids. CDR3 DNA sequence: TGTGCCAGCAGCTTATACAGTCACACTGAAGCTTTCTTT. It codes for CASSLYSHTEAFF.

The gene calls are TRBV7-9 and TRBJ2-3; 7 positions agree with TRBD1. With 7 bases clipped from V and 2 bases from J, the junction kept 6 bases outside the gene matches. This CDR3 contains 14 residues. Per germline, CDR1 SEHNR and CDR2 FQNEAQ (reference sequence). In DNA, the CDR3 is TGTGCCAGCAACCGGGACAGTTCCACAGATACGCAGTATTTT. It yields the protein CASNRDSSTDTQYF.

The V gene is TRBV6-5, the J gene TRBJ1-1, with D perhaps TRBD1 (6 bases). Germline loops: CDR1 MNHEY, CDR2 SVGAGI. V was trimmed by 4 bases and J by 6 bases, leaving 12 bases between them. The CDR3 totals 13 residues. CDR3 sequence: CASSFGQSAEAFF. CDR3 bases: TGTGCCAGCAGTTTTGGACAGTCAGCTGAAGCTTTCTTT.

V is TRBV5-1 and J is TRBJ1-2, with unresolved D. V was trimmed by 0 bases and J by 7 bases, leaving 7 bases between them. Per the germline V gene, CDR1 is SGHRS and CDR2 is YFSETQ. The CDR3 contains 12 residues. CDR3 bases: TGCGCCAGCAGCTTGGACGGTGGTGGCTACACCTTC. Translated: CASSLDGGGYTF.

The gene calls are TRBV19 and TRBJ1-1; D possibly corresponds to TRBD1 (5 bases). V lost 4 bases, J lost 3 bases, and 15 bases lay in between. The CDR3 runs 15 residues. In germline, CDR1 is LNHDA, CDR2 SQIVND (reference sequence). The CDR3 coding sequence is TGTGCCAGTAGTACCTATAGCGGGGGGGACACTGAAGCTTTCTTT. This gives the protein CASSTYSGGDTEAFF.

Remarks on this clone: The same CDR3 also results from other DNA sequences found in this sample. The V and J genes are TRBV7-9 and TRBJ1-1, with TRBD1 matching over 7 bases. The CDR3 runs to 14 residues. From germline, CDR1 is SEHNR and CDR2 FQNEAQ (reference sequence). V lost 3 bases and J lost 0; bases outside the gene matches: 1. Here the CDR3 DNA reads TGTGCCAGCAGCTTGGGACAGCTGAACACTGAAGCTTTCTTT. This encodes CASSLGQLNTEAFF.

The V gene is TRBV6-5, the J gene TRBJ2-7, with TRBD1 matching 10 bases. Germline CDR1 is MNHEY and CDR2 is SVGAGI. Germline trimming cut 6 bases from V and 1 base from J; bases unmatched to any gene: 6. This CDR3 is built from 15 residues. CDR3 sequence (DNA): TGTGCCAGCAGCCGTGGACAGGGGGGATCCTACGAGCAGTACTTC. This translates into CASSRGQGGSYEQYF.

The chain links TRBV7-2 to TRBJ1-1; perhaps TRBD1 as D (5 bases). This CDR3 region has 15 residues. Trimming shortened V by 0 bases and J by 0 bases, and 8 bases separated the two germline ends. Per the germline V gene, CDR1 is SGHTA and CDR2 is FQGNSA. The DNA of the CDR3 is TGTGCCAGCAGCTTAGCGACAGCCATGAACACTGAAGCTTTCTTT. Its protein is CASSLATAMNTEAFF. Filled out from reference TRBV7-2 and TRBJ1-1, the complete variable domain reads GAGVSQSPSNKVTEKGKDVELRCDPISGHTALYWYRQSLGQGLEFLIYFQGNSAPDKSGLPSDRFSAERTGGSVSTLTIQRTQQEDSAVYLCASSLATAMNTEAFFGQGTRLTVV.

This chain joins TRBV9 and TRBJ2-7; D unclear. The V gene's germline CDR1 is SGDLS and CDR2 YYNGEE. V lost 0 bases and J lost 1, with 11 bases in between. The CDR3 has 15 residues. The chain's CDR3 is CASSVGGLTSYEQYF. In nucleotides, the CDR3 is TGTGCCAGCAGCGTAGGTGGGCTAACATCCTACGAGCAGTACTTC.

The chain is built from TRBV2 and TRBJ1-5; D ambiguous. The CDR3 length is 14 residues. Germline values: CDR1 SNHLY, CDR2 FYNNEI. Trimming took off 6 bases at V and 6 bases at J, with 15 bases between the two ends. The CDR3 region is CASRDRGTFQPQHF. The CDR3 DNA reads as TGTGCCAGCAGGGACCGGGGAACCTTTCAGCCCCAGCATTTT.

V and J are TRBV10-3 and TRBJ1-2; TRBD1 aligns across 9 bases. The CDR3 has 17 residues. V dropped 0 bases and J dropped 3; count of bases not matched to a gene: 8. Germline V lookup: CDR1 ENHRY, CDR2 SYGVKD. Here the CDR3 DNA reads TGTGCCATCAGTGAGTCCTTCGGACAGGGGAGAGACTATGGCTACACCTTC. Translating it yields CAISESFGQGRDYGYTF.

The chain uses TRBV5-1 and TRBJ2-7, with 9 bases aligning to TRBD1. Germline V lookup: CDR1 SGHRS, CDR2 YFSETQ. The CDR3 loop spans 16 amino acids. V was pared by 3 bases and J by 5 bases, with 12 bases of the junction left unmatched. CDR3 in DNA: TGCGCCAGCAGCTCCTACCTCGGACAGGGGTTCGACGAGCAGTACTTC. It is translated as CASSSYLGQGFDEQYF.

V gene TRBV7-2 combines with J gene TRBJ1-5; 11 nucleotides line up with TRBD1. The CDR3 spans 14 residues. CDR1 is SGHTA and CDR2 is FQGNSA in the germline V gene. V gave up 4 bases and J gave up 6 bases; unmatched junction bases: 2. DNA for the CDR3: TGTGCCAGCAGCTCAGGACAGGGGGCTCAGCCCCAGCATTTT. Its translation is CASSSGQGAQPQHF.

J is TRBJ2-5 and V is TRBV6-5, with TRBD2 identical over 9 bases. Trimming cost V 0 bases and J 0 bases; bases outside gene matches: 2. CDR3 length: 16 amino acids. The germline gives CDR1 MNHEY, CDR2 SVGAGI. CDR3 nucleotide sequence: TGTGCCAGCAGTTACTCTGCGGGGGGGTACCAAGAGACCCAGTACTTC. Its translation: CASSYSAGGYQETQYF.

The rearrangement uses TRBV15 and TRBJ2-5; possibly TRBD1 for D (5 bases). V was cut by 5 bases and J by 5 bases, with 21 bases left in between. This CDR3 region has 16 residues. CDR1 and CDR2 from the germline V gene are LNHNV and YYDKDF (reference sequence). The DNA of the CDR3 is TGTGCCACCAGCGCAAGCATTGGGCAGGGTGGGGAGACCCAGTACTTC. Its protein product is CATSASIGQGGETQYF. The whole variable domain, remainder taken from reference TRBV15 and TRBJ2-5, is DAMVIQNPRYQVTQFGKPVTLSCSQTLNHNVMYWYQQKSSQAPKLLFHYYDKDFNNEADTPDNFQSRRPNTSFCFLDIRSPGLGDTAMYLCATSASIGQGGETQYFGPGTRLLVL.

The chain carries TRBV11-2 and TRBJ1-5; 7 bases align to TRBD1. Germline CDR1 and CDR2: SGHAT and FQNNGV. V gave up 3 bases and J gave up 11 bases; unmatched junction bases: 13. There are 15 residues in the CDR3. The CDR3 DNA reads as TGTGCCAGCAGCTTGGATCCGGGACAGAACTCGGCCCAGCATTTT. As protein: CASSLDPGQNSAQHF.

The rearrangement links TRBV7-2 to TRBJ2-5; D is undetermined. V was clipped by 5 bases and J by 2 bases, with 3 bases between them. Germline V lookup: CDR1 SGHTA, CDR2 FQGNSA. The CDR3 sequence is 11 residues long. In DNA, the CDR3 is TGTGCCAGCAGCGCGCAAGAGACCCAGTACTTC. Translation: CASSAQETQYF. The full variable domain, in which reference TRBV7-2 and TRBJ2-5 provide the parts outside the CDR3, is GAGVSQSPSNKVTEKGKDVELRCDPISGHTALYWYRQSLGQGLEFLIYFQGNSAPDKSGLPSDRFSAERTGGSVSTLTIQRTQQEDSAVYLCASSAQETQYFGPGTRLLVL.